The rows below give T cell receptor beta chains drawn from one sample of a study of identical twins. In TCRdb, the 5' RACE reads were re-called with MiXCR into one record per CDR3 protein. The data hold more than 400,000 distinct CDR3 sequences, with 13% to 15% observed a single time. These data were likewise used in another study, on yellow fever vaccine responses in identical twins.

Input material: CD4+ T cells sorted from blood. Receptor source: a woman between 18 and 30 years old in good health. CDR3s include the opening cysteine and the closing phenylalanine or tryptophan. Each record gives: D gene, clone size, J gene, V gene, CDR3 DNA, CDR3 protein. A D gene is named only where the DNA matches it firmly. Size is stated for part of the rows, as once, few or many counts, or as a class when the clone is expanded.

D: -; size: many; J: TRBJ2-2; V: TRBV29-1; DNA: TGCAGCGTGCAGGGCCTCTTCAGCACCGGGGAGCTGTTTTTT; CDR3: CSVQGLFSTGELFF
D: TRBD1; size: -; J: TRBJ2-2; V: TRBV10-2; DNA: TGCGCCAGCGGGGACAGGGATTGGTCCGGGGAGCTGTTTTTT; CDR3: CASGDRDWSGELFF
D: -; size: few; J: TRBJ1-2; V: TRBV5-1; DNA: TGCGCCAGCAGCCGGGACACTTCAAACTATGGCTACACCTTC; CDR3: CASSRDTSNYGYTF
D: -; size: few; J: TRBJ1-5; V: TRBV12-3/TRBV12-4; DNA: TGTGCCAGCACCCCGGGAGGGAGGGATCAGCCCCAGCATTTT; CDR3: CASTPGGRDQPQHF
D: TRBD2; size: few; J: TRBJ2-1; V: TRBV5-1; DNA: TGCGCCAGCAGCGAGGGACTAGCGGGGAGGGATGAGCAGTTCTTC; CDR3: CASSEGLAGRDEQFF
D: -; size: many; J: TRBJ1-2; V: TRBV12-3/TRBV12-4; DNA: TGTGCCAGCAGTTCCCTCGGGGCAGGGAAGGACTATGGCTACACCTTC; CDR3: CASSSLGAGKDYGYTF
D: -; size: -; J: TRBJ2-7; V: TRBV29-1; DNA: TGCAGCGAAACCGGGACCCATAACGAGCAGTACTTC; CDR3: CSETGTHNEQYF
D: -; size: -; J: TRBJ1-1; V: TRBV5-5; DNA: TGTGCCAGCAGCTCCCCCGGGACTGGAATGAACACTGAAGCTTTCTTT; CDR3: CASSSPGTGMNTEAFF
D: -; size: few; J: TRBJ2-1; V: TRBV11-3; DNA: TGTGCCAGCAGCTTAGATGTTGCGGGTAGCTCCTACAATGAGCAGTTCTTC; CDR3: CASSLDVAGSSYNEQFF
D: TRBD2; size: -; J: TRBJ2-1; V: TRBV4-1; DNA: TGCGCCAGCAGCCAAGTTCGGGGATATAGCGGGGGAGTCAATGAGCAGTTCTTC; CDR3: CASSQVRGYSGGVNEQFF
D: -; size: few; J: TRBJ1-1; V: TRBV29-1; DNA: TGCAGCGTCCTTGTGGGGGCTTACACTGAAGCTTTCTTT; CDR3: CSVLVGAYTEAFF
D: TRBD2; size: -; J: TRBJ2-5; V: TRBV3-1; DNA: TGTGCCAGCAGCCTCCACGGGGGGGGACTCCAAGAGACCCAGTACTTC; CDR3: CASSLHGGGLQETQYF
D: TRBD1; size: -; J: TRBJ2-1; V: TRBV29-1; DNA: TGCAGCGTTGCAAAAGGGGGCTACAACAATGAGCAGTTCTTC; CDR3: CSVAKGGYNNEQFF
D: -; size: -; J: TRBJ2-6; V: TRBV20-1; DNA: TGCAGTGCTAACAGCCCCTCTGGGGCCAACGTCCTGACTTTC; CDR3: CSANSPSGANVLTF
D: TRBD2; size: -; J: TRBJ2-1; V: TRBV3-1; DNA: TGTGCCAGCAGTGCGGGACTAGCGGGAGCGTATGAGCAGTTCTTC; CDR3: CASSAGLAGAYEQFF
D: -; size: -; J: TRBJ2-1; V: TRBV3-1; DNA: TGTGCCAGCAGCCAAGAGGGGATGATAGCATACAATGAGCAGTTCTTC; CDR3: CASSQEGMIAYNEQFF
D: -; size: few; J: TRBJ2-1; V: TRBV10-3; DNA: TGTGCCATCAGTGAGGGGGGCAGCCGTTACAATGAGCAGTTCTTC; CDR3: CAISEGGSRYNEQFF
D: -; size: few; J: TRBJ2-7; V: TRBV2; DNA: TGTGCCAGCAGTGAACAGGGGTACGGCGAGCAGTACTTC; CDR3: CASSEQGYGEQYF
D: -; size: -; J: TRBJ2-1; V: TRBV28; DNA: TGTGCCAGCAGTTTCTCCGGGACTGGGGACAATGAGCAGTTCTTC; CDR3: CASSFSGTGDNEQFF
D: -; size: -; J: TRBJ2-3; V: TRBV4-2; DNA: TGTGCCAGCAGCCAAGACGCTGGTTCTAGCACAGATACGCAGTATTTT; CDR3: CASSQDAGSSTDTQYF
D: TRBD1; size: few; J: TRBJ2-7; V: TRBV28; DNA: TGTGCCAGCATTGGACAGGGGGCAAGGTCCTACGAGCAGTACTTC; CDR3: CASIGQGARSYEQYF
D: -; size: -; J: TRBJ2-1; V: TRBV6-1; DNA: TGTGCCAGCAGTGATCCCGGAAGCTCCTACAATGAGCAGTTCTTC; CDR3: CASSDPGSSYNEQFF
D: -; size: many; J: TRBJ2-7; V: TRBV10-3; DNA: TGTGCCATCAGTGATGTCCAGGGTGATGGGGAGCAGTACTTC; CDR3: CAISDVQGDGEQYF
D: -; size: -; J: TRBJ2-4; V: TRBV24-1; DNA: TGTGCCACCAGCTACAGTGGCGACATTCAGTACTTC; CDR3: CATSYSGDIQYF
D: TRBD1; size: many; J: TRBJ1-1; V: TRBV24-1; DNA: TGTGCCACCAGTGATCGAAGTTCGGGACAGGGGTACAACCCAGCTTTCTTT; CDR3: CATSDRSSGQGYNPAFF
D: -; size: -; J: TRBJ1-6; V: TRBV12-3/TRBV12-4; DNA: TGTGCCACCAAGGGGGTATTCAATTCACCCCTCCACTTT; CDR3: CATKGVFNSPLHF
D: -; size: -; J: TRBJ1-2; V: TRBV7-9; DNA: TGTGCCAGCAGCTTAATCAGGCCCCTTGTCTATGGCTACACCTTC; CDR3: CASSLIRPLVYGYTF
D: -; size: -; J: TRBJ2-1; V: TRBV12-3/TRBV12-4; DNA: TGTGCCAGCAGTCCCCGGGAAGGGGGGTGGGGTGGTGAGCAGTTCTTC; CDR3: CASSPREGGWGGEQFF
D: -; size: -; J: TRBJ1-2; V: TRBV4-1; DNA: TGCGCCAGCAGCCCGCAGGAGTCTAACTATGGCTACACCTTC; CDR3: CASSPQESNYGYTF
D: TRBD2; size: few; J: TRBJ2-1; V: TRBV28; DNA: TGTGCCAGCAGTTTATCCACCCTTAATTACCGGCGGGGGGTAGGCATGTACAATGAGCAGTTCTTC; CDR3: CASSLSTLNYRRGVGMYNEQFF
D: TRBD1; size: -; J: TRBJ1-1; V: TRBV6-5; DNA: TGTGCCAGCAGTTACAACGGACAGGAGAACACTGAAGCTTTCTTT; CDR3: CASSYNGQENTEAFF
D: -; size: -; J: TRBJ2-1; V: TRBV7-3; DNA: TGTGCCAGCAGCTTAAACCCGGGAAATTCGGATGAGCAGTTCTTC; CDR3: CASSLNPGNSDEQFF
D: -; size: few; J: TRBJ2-7; V: TRBV20-1; DNA: TGCAGTGCTAGAGGTGTGGGGGCGCGGTACCAGTACGAGCAGTACTTC; CDR3: CSARGVGARYQYEQYF
D: -; size: few; J: TRBJ1-2; V: TRBV20-1; DNA: TGCAGTGCTAGTTCTCGTCGAGACAGGTCCTATGGCTACACCTTC; CDR3: CSASSRRDRSYGYTF
D: TRBD2; size: -; J: TRBJ2-1; V: TRBV28; DNA: TGTGCCAGCAGCGGGGGGGGGTCGGGGTACAATGAGCAGTTCTTC; CDR3: CASSGGGSGYNEQFF
D: TRBD2; size: -; J: TRBJ2-7; V: TRBV10-3; DNA: TGTGCCATCAGGTCGACTAGCGGTAACTACGAGCAGTACTTC; CDR3: CAIRSTSGNYEQYF
D: -; size: few; J: TRBJ2-1; V: TRBV20-1; DNA: TGCAGTGCTAGAGATTCCGGGACGGGGTTCTTC; CDR3: CSARDSGTGFF
D: -; size: -; J: TRBJ2-1; V: TRBV6-5; DNA: TGTGCCAGCAGTTACGGGGAGATAGTGAGCAATGAGCAGTTCTTC; CDR3: CASSYGEIVSNEQFF
D: -; size: -; J: TRBJ2-1; V: TRBV7-9; DNA: TGTGCCAGCAGCTTTATGGACATCTACGGTTACAATGAGCAGTTCTTC; CDR3: CASSFMDIYGYNEQFF
D: TRBD1; size: few; J: TRBJ1-5; V: TRBV27; DNA: TGTGCCAGCAGTGCTGACAGGGTATATCAGCCCCAGCATTTT; CDR3: CASSADRVYQPQHF
D: -; size: -; J: TRBJ2-3; V: TRBV20-1; DNA: TGCAGTGCTAGAGAGCGGCATTACACAGATACGCAGTATTTT; CDR3: CSARERHYTDTQYF
D: -; size: few; J: TRBJ2-1; V: TRBV29-1; DNA: TGCAGCGTTGAAACCGTAAATGAGCAGTTCTTC; CDR3: CSVETVNEQFF
D: -; size: few; J: TRBJ2-7; V: TRBV5-1; DNA: TGCGCCAGCAGCTTGGGACCAAGAAAGGATGCGGGCGAGCAGTACTTC; CDR3: CASSLGPRKDAGEQYF
D: -; size: -; J: TRBJ2-6; V: TRBV14; DNA: TGTGCCAGCAGCCAAGCTGGGTATGGGGCCAACGTCCTGACTTTC; CDR3: CASSQAGYGANVLTF
D: -; size: once; J: TRBJ2-3; V: TRBV20-1; DNA: TGCAGTGCTAGGCGACACACTCCCACAGATACGCAGTATTTT; CDR3: CSARRHTPTDTQYF